This T cell receptor (beta chain) was sequenced in a study of OX40 agonist ivuxolimab in advanced cancers. Overall study context: Six ivuxolimab dose levels, 0.01 to 10 mg/kg, were given intravenously every 2 weeks. Participants averaged approximately 60 years of age (range roughly 23 to 85) and were about 85% male. General study points: In general, CD8+ T cells held more expanded clones than CD4+ did, on average. Antigen targets of the expanded peripheral T cells went undetermined.

Trimming removed 4 bases from V and 4 bases from J, with 10 bases in between. This CDR3 is 13 amino acids long. Germline-derived CDR1 and CDR2 are SGHDN and FVKESK. The table came from immunoSEQ multiplex PCR; TCRdb's copy has only in-frame clones and leaves some out. Found here are about 64,000 clones, over 70% of them singletons; the top ten hold around 1.3%. This clone was counted a few times. Its antigen is currently unknown. The origin of this receptor is an adult with an advanced solid tumor such as melanoma, head and neck, liver or kidney cancer. This specimen was CD4+ or CD8+ T cells sorted from blood, taken in a trial of the OX40 agonist ivuxolimab. The V gene is TRBV14, the J gene TRBJ1-2; no clear D. CDR3: CASSPARIYGYTF. Written as DNA, the CDR3 is TGTGCCAGCAGCCCGGCACGGATCTATGGCTACACCTTC.